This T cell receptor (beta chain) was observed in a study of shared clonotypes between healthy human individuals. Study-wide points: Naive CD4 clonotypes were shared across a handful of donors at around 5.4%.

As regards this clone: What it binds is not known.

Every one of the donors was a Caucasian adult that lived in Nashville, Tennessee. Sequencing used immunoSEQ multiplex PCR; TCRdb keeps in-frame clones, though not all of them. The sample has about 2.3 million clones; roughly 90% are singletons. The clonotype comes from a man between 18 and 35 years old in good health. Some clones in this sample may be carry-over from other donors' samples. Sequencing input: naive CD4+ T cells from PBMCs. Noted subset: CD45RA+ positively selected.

CDR3 coding DNA: TGTGCCAGCGGACAGGGGGAAAGCACTGAAGCTTTCTTT. This gives the protein CASGQGESTEAFF. This chain uses TRBV7-9 with TRBJ1-1; 10 bases are shared with TRBD1. Trimming at V came to 8 bases and at J to 4 bases, leaving 4 bases not matched to a gene. This CDR3 comprises 13 residues. Germline V lookup: CDR1 SEHNR, CDR2 FQNEAQ (reference sequence).